This T cell receptor beta chain was captured in a study of T cell clonality in common variable immunodeficiency. Produced via immunoSEQ multiplex PCR; TCRdb's table is partial and in-frame only. The specimen has more than 55,000 clones, none found just once. In its sample, this clone was seen many times. Read coverage stops 3 residues before the CDR3 terminus; the germline J gene supplies the remainder. The CDR3 runs 15 residues. Germline lookup yields CDR1 LNHDA and CDR2 SQIVND (reference sequence). Trimming cost V 0 bases and J 6 bases, with 13 bases left between them. The sequenced material came from peripheral blood mononuclear cells. This chain connects TRBV19 to TRBJ2-3, with D possibly matching TRBD1 (6 bases). This receptor was identified in a person aged 18 to 75 in good health. The CDR3 region is CASSIDGGRGDTQYF. Partial CDR3 DNA: TGTGCCAGTAGTATAGATGGCGGTAGGGGGGATACG.